This is a list of T cell receptor beta chains from one sample in a study of PD-1 blockade in classical Hodgkin lymphoma. Clones were read by immunoSEQ multiplex PCR, and TCRdb kept only the in-frame ones, dropping some. The repertoire has roughly 8,500 clones, 87% of them found once; the top ten carry about 34%. The sample was peripheral blood mononuclear cells (PBMCs), taken before the fourth cycle of nivolumab. The receptors originated from a human donor with classical Hodgkin lymphoma. Each CDR3 is given with its conserved first and last residue. The D gene is left open where the match is weak. Expanded clones are given a class, and other clones once, few, many or no size at all.

V gene: TRBV5-1; J gene: TRBJ2-7; D gene: TRBD2; clone size: -; CDR3 protein: CASSWGLAGGSYEQYF; CDR3 DNA: TGCGCCAGCAGCTGGGGACTAGCGGGAGGATCCTACGAGCAGTACTTC
V gene: TRBV29-1; J gene: TRBJ2-6; D gene: TRBD1; clone size: -; CDR3 protein: CSVQGAGANVLTF; CDR3 DNA: TGCAGCGTACAGGGGGCTGGGGCCAACGTCCTGACTTTC
V gene: TRBV7-2; J gene: TRBJ2-7; D gene: -; clone size: few; CDR3 protein: CASSLGNEQYF; CDR3 DNA: TGTGCCAGCAGCTTAGGTAACGAGCAGTACTTC
V gene: TRBV11-2; J gene: TRBJ1-4; D gene: TRBD1; clone size: few; CDR3 protein: CASSPRDRRNEKLFF; CDR3 DNA: TGTGCCAGCAGCCCCAGGGACAGAAGAAATGAAAAACTGTTTTTT
V gene: TRBV6-6; J gene: TRBJ2-5; D gene: -; clone size: -; CDR3 protein: CASRARSLRLQETQYF; CDR3 DNA: TGTGCCAGCAGGGCTCGATCTTTGCGGCTCCAAGAGACCCAGTACTTC
V gene: TRBV7-9; J gene: TRBJ1-4; D gene: -; clone size: -; CDR3 protein: CASSFRGGLGEKLFF; CDR3 DNA: TGTGCCAGCAGCTTTCGCGGGGGGCTTGGTGAAAAACTGTTTTTT
V gene: TRBV7-2; J gene: TRBJ2-4; D gene: TRBD2; clone size: -; CDR3 protein: CASSLATGGPNIQYF; CDR3 DNA: TGTGCCAGCAGCTTAGCTACGGGAGGGCCAAACATTCAGTACTTC
V gene: TRBV28; J gene: TRBJ2-5; D gene: -; clone size: -; CDR3 protein: CASSSPGLSGWAQYF; CDR3 DNA: TGTGCCAGCAGTTCGCCGGGACTCTCCGGTTGGGCCCAGTACTTC
V gene: TRBV5-1; J gene: TRBJ2-1; D gene: TRBD2; clone size: -; CDR3 protein: CASSKGGGNEQFF; CDR3 DNA: TGCGCCAGCAGCAAAGGCGGGGGGAATGAGCAGTTCTTC
V gene: TRBV2; J gene: TRBJ2-7; D gene: -; clone size: -; CDR3 protein: CASSEARGDEQYF; CDR3 DNA: TGTGCCAGCAGTGAAGCGCGAGGGGACGAGCAGTACTTC
V gene: TRBV27; J gene: TRBJ2-7; D gene: TRBD1; clone size: -; CDR3 protein: CASSLNDGQGQQYF; CDR3 DNA: TGTGCCAGCAGCCTAAACGATGGACAGGGGCAACAGTACTTC
V gene: TRBV7-9; J gene: TRBJ2-3; D gene: -; clone size: -; CDR3 protein: CASSPSDGTDTQYF; CDR3 DNA: TGTGCCAGCAGCCCCTCCGATGGCACAGATACGCAGTATTTT
V gene: TRBV7-8; J gene: TRBJ2-1; D gene: -; clone size: -; CDR3 protein: CASSLGGSLYNEQFF; CDR3 DNA: TGTGCCAGCAGCTTAGGAGGTTCTCTTTACAATGAGCAGTTCTTC
V gene: TRBV18; J gene: TRBJ1-3; D gene: -; clone size: -; CDR3 protein: CASSPERSGNTIYF; CDR3 DNA: TGTGCCAGCTCACCCGAGAGATCTGGAAACACCATATATTTT
V gene: TRBV29-1; J gene: TRBJ2-7; D gene: TRBD1; clone size: -; CDR3 protein: CSVRLGTGTTGEQYF; CDR3 DNA: TGCAGCGTTCGTTTAGGGACAGGGACTACGGGCGAGCAGTACTTC
V gene: TRBV19; J gene: TRBJ2-3; D gene: -; clone size: -; CDR3 protein: CASKETGASTDTQYF; CDR3 DNA: TGTGCCAGTAAAGAGACGGGAGCTAGCACAGATACGCAGTATTTT
V gene: TRBV6-5; J gene: TRBJ2-7; D gene: -; clone size: -; CDR3 protein: CASRDRYEQYF; CDR3 DNA: TGTGCCAGCAGAGACAGATACGAGCAGTACTTC
V gene: TRBV5-1; J gene: TRBJ2-5; D gene: -; clone size: -; CDR3 protein: CASGRQVKETQYF; CDR3 DNA: TGCGCCAGCGGGCGACAGGTTAAAGAGACCCAGTACTTC
V gene: TRBV28; J gene: TRBJ2-1; D gene: -; clone size: -; CDR3 protein: CASSQGIYNEQFF; CDR3 DNA: TGTGCCAGCAGTCAGGGAATTTACAATGAGCAGTTCTTC
V gene: TRBV5-1; J gene: TRBJ1-2; D gene: TRBD1; clone size: -; CDR3 protein: CASSLTQGAQGGYTF; CDR3 DNA: TGCGCCAGCAGCCTAACACAGGGGGCGCAGGGCGGCTACACCTTC
V gene: TRBV4-1; J gene: TRBJ2-2; D gene: -; clone size: -; CDR3 protein: CASSPLGESNTGELFF; CDR3 DNA: TGCGCCAGCAGCCCCTTGGGGGAATCGAACACCGGGGAGCTGTTTTTT
V gene: TRBV30; J gene: TRBJ1-3; D gene: -; clone size: -; CDR3 protein: CAWLPSVGNTIYF; CDR3 DNA: TGTGCCTGGCTGCCTTCTGTGGGAAACACCATATATTTT
V gene: TRBV19; J gene: TRBJ1-4; D gene: -; clone size: once; CDR3 protein: CASSTYTSTNEKLFF; CDR3 DNA: TGTGCCAGTAGTACCTACACGTCAACTAATGAAAAACTGTTTTTT
V gene: TRBV15; J gene: TRBJ2-1; D gene: -; clone size: -; CDR3 protein: CATSRVDYNEQFF; CDR3 DNA: TGTGCCACCAGCAGAGTAGATTACAATGAGCAGTTCTTC
V gene: TRBV7-9; J gene: TRBJ2-7; D gene: -; clone size: -; CDR3 protein: CASSLTGPGEQYF; CDR3 DNA: TGTGCCAGCAGCTTAACCGGGCCGGGGGAGCAGTACTTC
V gene: TRBV4-1; J gene: TRBJ1-2; D gene: -; clone size: medium-sized; CDR3 protein: CASSQEGEGLWGYTF; CDR3 DNA: TGCGCCAGCAGCCAAGAAGGTGAGGGTCTATGGGGCTACACCTTC
V gene: TRBV7-2; J gene: TRBJ1-3; D gene: -; clone size: -; CDR3 protein: CASSFGNTIYF; CDR3 DNA: TGTGCCAGCAGCTTCGGAAACACCATATATTTT
V gene: TRBV7-6; J gene: TRBJ2-3; D gene: TRBD2; clone size: -; CDR3 protein: CASSSRLAGPNTDTQYF; CDR3 DNA: TGTGCCAGCAGCTCCCGACTAGCGGGACCCAACACAGATACGCAGTATTTT
V gene: TRBV7-8; J gene: TRBJ2-7; D gene: TRBD2; clone size: -; CDR3 protein: CASSLVLAGSYEQYF; CDR3 DNA: TGTGCCAGCAGCTTAGTCCTAGCGGGGTCCTACGAGCAGTACTTC
V gene: TRBV5-1; J gene: TRBJ2-5; D gene: -; clone size: once; CDR3 protein: CASSFGQQETQYF; CDR3 DNA: TGCGCCAGCAGCTTTGGGCAGCAAGAGACCCAGTACTTC
V gene: TRBV5-1; J gene: TRBJ2-7; D gene: -; clone size: once; CDR3 protein: CASSFRAIGALGYEQYF; CDR3 DNA: TGCGCCAGCAGCTTCCGGGCTATAGGCGCCTTAGGTTACGAGCAGTACTTC
V gene: TRBV6-5; J gene: TRBJ2-7; D gene: TRBD1; clone size: -; CDR3 protein: CASSSDRAREQYF; CDR3 DNA: TGTGCCAGCAGTTCCGACAGGGCGCGCGAGCAGTACTTC
V gene: TRBV7-8; J gene: TRBJ1-1; D gene: TRBD1; clone size: -; CDR3 protein: CASSLRGQGAIDTEAFF; CDR3 DNA: TGTGCCAGCAGCTTAAGGGGGCAGGGGGCAATCGACACTGAAGCTTTCTTT
V gene: TRBV28; J gene: TRBJ2-2; D gene: -; clone size: -; CDR3 protein: CASSLGQAGELFF; CDR3 DNA: TGTGCCAGCAGTTTGGGGCAGGCCGGGGAGCTGTTTTTT
V gene: TRBV2; J gene: TRBJ1-5; D gene: TRBD1; clone size: once; CDR3 protein: CASGTDSNQPQHF; CDR3 DNA: TGTGCCAGCGGGACAGATAGCAATCAGCCCCAGCATTTT
V gene: TRBV2; J gene: TRBJ2-1; D gene: -; clone size: once; CDR3 protein: CASSEGGNSYNEQFF; CDR3 DNA: TGTGCCAGCAGTGAAGGAGGGAACTCCTACAATGAGCAGTTCTTC
V gene: TRBV5-6; J gene: TRBJ2-7; D gene: -; clone size: few; CDR3 protein: CASSLDTGSYEQYF; CDR3 DNA: TGTGCCAGCAGCTTGGATACAGGGTCCTACGAGCAGTACTTC
V gene: TRBV6-5; J gene: TRBJ2-2; D gene: -; clone size: once; CDR3 protein: CASSYSTVRPGELFF; CDR3 DNA: TGTGCCAGCAGTTACAGCACCGTGAGGCCCGGGGAGCTGTTTTTT
V gene: TRBV11-2; J gene: TRBJ1-5; D gene: -; clone size: once; CDR3 protein: CASIKKPGTPKTIQPQHF; CDR3 DNA: TGTGCCAGTATAAAAAAACCCGGGACACCGAAGACGATTCAGCCCCAGCATTTT
V gene: TRBV29-1; J gene: TRBJ2-2; D gene: TRBD2; clone size: -; CDR3 protein: CSGRSGRASGELFF; CDR3 DNA: TGCAGCGGTCGTAGCGGGAGGGCCTCGGGGGAGCTGTTTTTT
V gene: TRBV6-6; J gene: TRBJ1-2; D gene: TRBD1; clone size: -; CDR3 protein: CASSRGQPTPYGYTF; CDR3 DNA: TGTGCCAGCAGCCGGGGACAGCCGACTCCTTATGGCTACACCTTC
V gene: TRBV2; J gene: TRBJ2-3; D gene: TRBD1; clone size: -; CDR3 protein: CASKDRDRLIDTQYF; CDR3 DNA: TGTGCCAGCAAAGACCGGGACAGACTCATAGATACGCAGTATTTT
V gene: TRBV9; J gene: TRBJ2-1; D gene: -; clone size: -; CDR3 protein: CASSVGGTHNEQFF; CDR3 DNA: TGTGCCAGCAGCGTAGGAGGGACACACAATGAGCAGTTCTTC
V gene: TRBV11-1; J gene: TRBJ1-2; D gene: TRBD1; clone size: -; CDR3 protein: CASSPGTGIYDGYTF; CDR3 DNA: TGTGCCAGCAGCCCTGGGACAGGGATATATGATGGCTACACCTTC
V gene: TRBV5-1; J gene: TRBJ2-2; D gene: TRBD2; clone size: -; CDR3 protein: CASSPLGLAGIGTGELFF; CDR3 DNA: TGCGCCAGCAGCCCGCTGGGACTAGCGGGTATAGGCACCGGGGAGCTGTTTTTT
V gene: TRBV9; J gene: TRBJ2-3; D gene: -; clone size: -; CDR3 protein: CASSLEADTQYF; CDR3 DNA: TGTGCCAGCAGCCTAGAAGCAGATACGCAGTATTTT
V gene: TRBV29-1; J gene: TRBJ2-1; D gene: TRBD2; clone size: -; CDR3 protein: CSDISGRDYNEQFF; CDR3 DNA: TGCAGCGACATAAGCGGGAGGGATTACAATGAGCAGTTCTTC
V gene: TRBV2; J gene: TRBJ2-1; D gene: TRBD1; clone size: -; CDR3 protein: CASKRQGGNNEQFF; CDR3 DNA: TGTGCCAGCAAACGACAGGGGGGAAACAATGAGCAGTTCTTC
V gene: TRBV2; J gene: TRBJ1-1; D gene: TRBD1; clone size: -; CDR3 protein: CASSLQGGTEAFF; CDR3 DNA: TGTGCCAGCAGTCTTCAGGGGGGCACTGAAGCTTTCTTT
V gene: TRBV28; J gene: TRBJ2-3; D gene: -; clone size: -; CDR3 protein: CASTTRGGRNTDTQYF; CDR3 DNA: TGTGCCAGCACCACCCGAGGTGGCAGAAACACAGATACGCAGTATTTT
V gene: TRBV7-2; J gene: TRBJ2-3; D gene: TRBD2; clone size: -; CDR3 protein: CVSSLLADTQYF; CDR3 DNA: TGTGTCAGCAGCTTACTAGCGGATACGCAGTATTTT
V gene: TRBV7-9; J gene: TRBJ2-3; D gene: TRBD2; clone size: -; CDR3 protein: CASSLGGTSGMSDTQYF; CDR3 DNA: TGTGCCAGCAGCTTAGGAGGGACTAGCGGGATGTCAGATACGCAGTATTTT
V gene: TRBV5-8; J gene: TRBJ2-1; D gene: TRBD2; clone size: -; CDR3 protein: CASSAGLASYNEQFF; CDR3 DNA: TGTGCCAGCAGCGCCGGACTAGCTTCCTACAATGAGCAGTTCTTC
V gene: TRBV30; J gene: TRBJ1-2; D gene: -; clone size: -; CDR3 protein: CAWSALDGYGYTF; CDR3 DNA: TGTGCCTGGAGTGCCCTGGATGGCTATGGCTACACCTTC
V gene: TRBV4-2; J gene: TRBJ2-7; D gene: -; clone size: -; CDR3 protein: CASSQDYNSYEQYF; CDR3 DNA: TGTGCCAGCAGCCAAGACTATAACTCCTACGAGCAGTACTTC
V gene: TRBV27; J gene: TRBJ1-1; D gene: TRBD1; clone size: -; CDR3 protein: CASSRSGTGVKSFF; CDR3 DNA: TGTGCCAGCAGTCGATCCGGGACAGGGGTCAAATCTTTCTTT
V gene: TRBV27; J gene: TRBJ2-7; D gene: TRBD2; clone size: -; CDR3 protein: CASSLSPSGSAYEQYF; CDR3 DNA: TGTGCCAGCAGTTTATCCCCTAGCGGATCTGCCTACGAGCAGTACTTC
V gene: TRBV7-3; J gene: TRBJ2-3; D gene: -; clone size: -; CDR3 protein: CASSLTRAGSTDTQYF; CDR3 DNA: TGTGCCAGCAGCTTAACAAGGGCGGGTAGCACAGATACGCAGTATTTT
V gene: TRBV11-1; J gene: TRBJ2-3; D gene: -; clone size: -; CDR3 protein: CASSLGRGGSTDTQYF; CDR3 DNA: TGTGCCAGCAGCTTAGGGCGTGGCGGAAGCACAGATACGCAGTATTTT
V gene: TRBV28; J gene: TRBJ2-7; D gene: -; clone size: -; CDR3 protein: CASSLGLSYEQYF; CDR3 DNA: TGTGCCAGCAGTTTAGGTCTGTCCTACGAGCAGTACTTC